A single sample gave rise to the 30 T cell receptor beta chains below, sequenced in a study of shared clonotypes between healthy human individuals (dated by TCRdb to the early 2020s). CD8 naive samples were CD45RO-negative cells positively selected for CCR7, giving a CD45RA+CCR7+ population that excluded TemRA cells. Libraries were prepared through the immunoSEQ multiplex PCR assay. Sourced from immuneACCESS, this table was stored by TCRdb with only in-frame sequences that have V and J called. A share of the clones is absent; for the studies checked, an unresolved V gene accounts for under half, and the remainder has no known explanation. The sample has about 2 million clones on record, just under 95% of them singletons. The top ten clones comprise around 1% of the sample. The sample was naive CD8+ T cells sorted from blood. What this sample's cell subset or site label stands for: CD45RA+CCR7+. Receptors were obtained from a man between 18 and 35 years old in good health.

V gene TRBV7-9 combines with J gene TRBJ1-2; 8 nucleotides align to TRBD1. This CDR3 is built from 14 residues. Germline lookup yields CDR1 SEHNR and CDR2 FQNEAQ (reference sequence). The J segment lost 3 bases and the V segment lost 5 bases, leaving 5 bases of the junction unmatched. The CDR3 region is CASSQQGGDYGYTF. CDR3 bases: TGTGCCAGCAGCCAACAGGGGGGGGACTATGGCTACACCTTC.

The chain recombines TRBV9 with TRBJ2-1; no clear D gene. Per germline, CDR1 SGDLS and CDR2 YYNGEE. Trimming took off 1 base at V and 8 bases at J, with 7 bases between the two ends. The CDR3 runs 12 residues. DNA for the CDR3: TGTGCCAGCAGCGTATCAGTCTATGAGCAGTTCTTC. As protein: CASSVSVYEQFF.

The V call is TRBV6-1, the J call TRBJ2-7; D possibly corresponds to TRBD1 (5 bases). The V and J ends lost 8 bases and 7 bases respectively, with 21 bases between them. The germline V gene has CDR1 MNHNS and CDR2 SASEGT. CDR3 size: 14 residues. CDR3 DNA: TGTGCCAGCTTCAGGCAGGGCGAACCGAGGGAGCAGTACTTC. It is translated as CASFRQGEPREQYF.

V is TRBV11-2 and J is TRBJ2-1; 7 bases fit TRBD2. V dropped 3 bases and J dropped 8; count of bases not matched to a gene: 10. This CDR3 contains 15 residues. The germline V gene has CDR1 SGHAT and CDR2 FQNNGV. For the CDR3, the DNA is TGTGCCAGCAGCTTCATTTCGACTAGCCCGGATGAGCAGTTCTTC. Its protein is CASSFISTSPDEQFF.

V gene TRBV6-1 combines with J gene TRBJ2-2, with D maybe TRBD1 (5 bases). Trimming removed 2 bases at V and 3 bases at J, with 19 bases between. Germline assignment: CDR1 MNHNS and CDR2 SASEGT. The CDR3 is made up of 18 amino acids. The CDR3 region has the DNA TGTGCCAGCAGTGAACTGCAGGGCTACAAGTATGACACCGGGGAGCTGTTTTTT. Protein sequence: CASSELQGYKYDTGELFF.

This clone has a handful of counts. CDR3 loop: CASSNRADTQYF. The CDR3 coding sequence is TGTGCCAGCAGCAATCGAGCAGATACGCAGTATTTT. The rearrangement uses TRBV7-6 and TRBJ2-3; D unclear. The CDR3 covers 12 residues. V gave up 5 bases and J gave up 4 bases, with 7 bases separating them. Germline V gives CDR1 SGHVS, CDR2 FNYEAQ. The entire variable domain, with the rest obtained from reference TRBV7-6 and TRBJ2-3, is as follows: GAGVSQSPRYKVTKRGQDVALRCDPISGHVSLYWYRQALGQGPEFLTYFNYEAQQDKSGLPNDRFSAERPEGSISTLTIQRTEQRDSAMYRCASSNRADTQYFGPGTRLTVL.

This sequence joins TRBV5-4 and TRBJ1-1; no clear D. Between the trimmed V and J ends, which lost 2 bases and 5 bases, there was a span of 10 bases. CDR1 is SGHNT and CDR2 is YYREEE in the germline V gene (reference sequence). The CDR3 contains 13 residues. The CDR3 DNA reads as TGTGCCAGCAGCTTTCCGGGCAGTACTGAAGCTTTCTTT. Translated, it gives CASSFPGSTEAFF.

The rearrangement joins TRBV25-1 to TRBJ1-6, with 8 bases identical to TRBD1. Per germline, CDR1 MGHDK and CDR2 SYGVNS. With 1 base clipped from V and 7 bases from J, the junction kept 6 bases outside the gene matches. The CDR3 consists of 16 residues. The CDR3 loop is CASSEWDRPRNSPLHF. Here the CDR3 DNA reads TGTGCCAGCAGTGAATGGGACAGGCCCCGAAATTCACCCCTCCACTTT.

The chain employs TRBV14 and TRBJ2-7; D remains unclear. The CDR3 covers 16 residues. V was pared by 4 bases and J by 2 bases, with 18 bases between. Germline-derived CDR1 and CDR2 are SGHDN and FVKESK. CDR3 sequence reads: CASSPPGLEYPYEQYF. The CDR3 DNA sequence: TGTGCCAGCAGCCCACCGGGCTTGGAGTACCCCTACGAGCAGTACTTC.

This chain uses TRBV6-5 with TRBJ1-5; D is uncertain. There are 13 residues in the CDR3. The germline V gene encodes CDR1 MNHEY and CDR2 SVGAGI. V lost 2 bases and J lost 6, with 8 bases in between. The CDR3 nucleotides are TGTGCCAGCAGTTACGCCTTTTCTCAGCCCCAGCATTTT. Residues: CASSYAFSQPQHF.

V and J are TRBV7-9 and TRBJ1-3; no firm D call. This CDR3 has 16 amino acids. Trimming took off 4 bases at V and 0 bases at J, with 13 bases between the two ends. CDR1 is SEHNR, CDR2 FQNEAQ, per germline (reference sequence). The chain's CDR3 is CASSSHSRPSGNTIYF. For the CDR3, the DNA is TGTGCCAGCAGCTCCCACAGCCGACCCTCTGGAAACACCATATATTTT.

This clone was observed once. The chain joins TRBV28 to TRBJ1-2, with D perhaps TRBD1 (5 bases). Germline CDR1 MDHEN, CDR2 SYDVKM. The CDR3 sequence is 14 residues long. V lost 3 bases to trimming and J lost 7 bases, with 15 bases between them. The CDR3 nucleotides are TGTGCCAGCAGTTTCCCGAGCGGGGGAAGTGGCTACACCTTC. Translation gives CASSFPSGGSGYTF.

The chain recombines TRBV2 with TRBJ2-5; 8 positions match TRBD2. CDR1 and CDR2 from the germline V gene are SNHLY and FYNNEI. V gave up 3 bases and J gave up 0 bases; unmatched junction bases: 9. This CDR3 is 17 amino acids long. The CDR3 DNA reads as TGTGCCAGCAGTGAGCCCACAAGCGGGAGAGACCAAGAGACCCAGTACTTC. This translates into CASSEPTSGRDQETQYF.

This rearrangement joins TRBV27 to TRBJ1-4, with D possibly being TRBD1 (5 bases). V lost 5 bases and J lost 8, with 12 bases in between. The CDR3 length is 13 residues. CDR1 and CDR2 from the germline V gene are MNHEY and SMNVEV (reference sequence). CDR3 nucleotides: TGTGCCAGCAGTCCAGGGACGTGGGAAAAACTGTTTTTT. It translates to CASSPGTWEKLFF.

Details on this clone: Other nucleotide sequences in the sample specify the same CDR3. The genes are TRBV10-3 and TRBJ2-7; 9 bases align to TRBD1. Germline lookup yields CDR1 ENHRY and CDR2 SYGVKD. Losses at the gene ends were 4 bases for V and 4 bases for J; bases not matched to a gene: 2. This CDR3 comprises 13 residues. The CDR3 loop reads CAISVDRGYEQYF. CDR3 in DNA: TGTGCCATCAGTGTAGACAGGGGGTACGAGCAGTACTTC.

V gene TRBV6-5 combines with J gene TRBJ2-5; D remains ambiguous. Trimming cost V 5 bases and J 10 bases, with 14 bases left between them. The CDR3 consists of 12 residues. The germline V gene encodes CDR1 MNHEY and CDR2 SVGAGI. The CDR3 sequence is CASSTDPEDQYF. In DNA form, the CDR3 reads TGTGCCAGCAGTACGGATCCAGAGGACCAGTACTTC.

V usage is TRBV4-2 and J usage is TRBJ2-3, with D possibly being TRBD2 (6 bases). Deletions cut 0 bases from V and 0 bases from J, with 13 bases between. Per the germline V gene, CDR1 is LGHNA and CDR2 is YNFKEQ. The CDR3 totals 17 residues. The CDR3 region has the DNA TGTGCCAGCAGCCAAGATAGGCCCGGGACTAGCACAGATACGCAGTATTTT. It is translated as CASSQDRPGTSTDTQYF.

The chain joins TRBV19 to TRBJ1-4; TRBD1 agrees at 8 bases. Germline CDR1 reads LNHDA; CDR2 reads SQIVND (reference sequence). This CDR3 region has 18 residues. Losses at the gene ends were 5 bases for V and 0 bases for J; bases not matched to a gene: 11. CDR3 DNA sequence: TGTGCCAGTAGTCTTCAACCGGGACAGGCGGCAACTAATGAAAAACTGTTTTTT. Translated, it gives CASSLQPGQAATNEKLFF.

This clone turned up a few times. This rearrangement joins TRBV14 to TRBJ2-7; D might be TRBD1 or TRBD2, each matching 6 bases. The ends were cut back, 3 bases at V and 3 bases at J, with 9 bases in the middle. CDR3 size: 13 residues. CDR1 and CDR2 from the germline V gene are SGHDN and FVKESK. The CDR3 spells CASSHGGGYEQYF. The CDR3 region has the DNA TGTGCCAGCAGCCACGGGGGCGGCTACGAGCAGTACTTC.

The chain combines TRBV9 with TRBJ2-7, with 10 positions matching TRBD2. The trim removed 4 bases at V and 0 bases at J, leaving 13 bases unmatched. Germline CDR1 and CDR2: SGDLS and YYNGEE. The CDR3 extends over 18 amino acids. CDR3 sequence (DNA): TGTGCCAGCAGCCCCTCCCCGCTAGCGGGAGTAGGCTCCTACGAGCAGTACTTC. Residues: CASSPSPLAGVGSYEQYF.

This chain links TRBV11-2 with TRBJ2-7; TRBD1 aligns across 7 bases. V lost 3 bases to trimming and J lost 5 bases; unmatched junction nucleotides: 13. Germline V CDR1 and CDR2: SGHAT, FQNNGV. This CDR3 comprises 16 residues. The CDR3: CASSFGRDSYFNEQYF. DNA for the CDR3: TGTGCCAGCAGCTTTGGCCGGGACAGTTATTTCAACGAGCAGTACTTC.

The chain couples TRBV12-5 to TRBJ2-5, with D unresolved. CDR1 and CDR2 from the germline V gene are LGHNT and FRNRAP. There are 13 residues in the CDR3. V lost 6 bases, J lost 5 bases, and 13 bases lay in between. DNA for the CDR3: TGTGCTAGTGGGGGCGAGATTGGGGAGACCCAGTACTTC. Translated, it gives CASGGEIGETQYF.

The rearrangement joins TRBV27 to TRBJ2-1; D is unclear. CDR3 size: 15 residues. Trimming shortened V by 3 bases and J by 0 bases, and 9 bases separated the two germline ends. Germline CDR1 reads MNHEY; CDR2 reads SMNVEV (reference sequence). For the CDR3, the DNA is TGTGCCAGCAGTTTCACGCGGTACTCCTACAATGAGCAGTTCTTC. It yields the protein CASSFTRYSYNEQFF.

On this clone: The same CDR3 can be traced to other DNA sequences in this sample. The CDR3 bases are TGTGCCAGCAGCGCGCAGGGCACCGGGGAGCTGTTTTTT. Translated, it gives CASSAQGTGELFF. V gene TRBV9 combines with J gene TRBJ2-2, with D tentatively TRBD1 (5 bases). V gave up 3 bases and J gave up 4 bases, with 7 bases separating them. The CDR3 is 13 residues long. Germline CDR1 is SGDLS and CDR2 is YYNGEE.

This rearrangement joins TRBV6-5 to TRBJ1-1; D call uncertain. Trimming pared 2 bases from V and 0 bases from J, leaving 7 bases between. CDR1 MNHEY and CDR2 SVGAGI come from the germline V gene. This CDR3 contains 14 residues. This chain's CDR3 is CASSYQEMNTEAFF. The CDR3, as DNA: TGTGCCAGCAGTTACCAAGAGATGAACACTGAAGCTTTCTTT.

The chain couples TRBV19 to TRBJ2-7, with TRBD2 identical over 10 bases. Germline CDR1 LNHDA, CDR2 SQIVND (reference sequence). V shed 6 bases and J 5 bases; nucleotides not matched to a gene: 10. CDR3 length equals 15 residues. CDR3: CASRSGLAKGDEQYF. The DNA for the CDR3 is TGTGCCAGTAGGTCGGGACTAGCGAAGGGTGACGAGCAGTACTTC.

Only one count was recorded for this clone. The chain links TRBV4-1 to TRBJ2-2; no firm D call. CDR3 size: 14 residues. Trimming left V 8 bases short and J 0 bases short, with 10 bases between. CDR1 and CDR2 (germline): MGHRA, YSYEKL. CDR3 nucleotide sequence: TGCGCCAGCTCCTTGACGACGAACACCGGGGAGCTGTTTTTT. Its translation: CASSLTTNTGELFF.

The chain joins TRBV27 to TRBJ2-2, with D perhaps TRBD1 (6 bases). Trimming cost V 5 bases and J 3 bases, with 10 bases left between them. This CDR3 has 14 amino acids. Germline CDR1 is MNHEY and CDR2 is SMNVEV (reference sequence). The CDR3 spells CASSATGYTGELFF. CDR3 sequence (DNA): TGTGCCAGCAGTGCCACAGGGTACACCGGGGAGCTGTTTTTT.

The chain couples TRBV7-9 to TRBJ2-3; a weak D match, TRBD2 (6 bases). V lost 5 bases and J 0 bases, leaving 15 bases between the germline ends. Germline V gene sequence: CDR1 SEHNR, CDR2 FQNEAQ (reference sequence). The CDR3 covers 16 residues. In nucleotides, the CDR3 is TGTGCCAGCAGCGGTTTAGCGGCCTTAAGCACAGATACGCAGTATTTT. Amino acids: CASSGLAALSTDTQYF.

The chain uses TRBV10-3 and TRBJ2-3; a weak D match, TRBD1 (5 bases). Germline V gives CDR1 ENHRY, CDR2 SYGVKD. Trimming stripped 6 bases from V and 6 bases from J, with 13 bases between. This CDR3 has 13 residues. The CDR3 sequence is CAISPDGADTQYF. The CDR3 nucleotides read TGTGCCATCAGCCCAGATGGGGCCGATACGCAGTATTTT.